This TCR beta chain was identified during a study of T cell changes during pregnancy in multiple sclerosis. The germline CDR1 and CDR2 sequences are KGHSH and LQKENI. Between the trimmed V and J ends, which lost 3 bases and 4 bases, there was a span of 16 bases. There are 15 residues in the CDR3. Clones were read by immunoSEQ multiplex PCR, and TCRdb kept only the in-frame ones, dropping some. The table has about 61,000 clones, 85% to 95% seen once; the top ten hold around 2.5%. This material consisted of CD8+ T cells from peripheral blood mononuclear cells, taken in the third trimester of pregnancy. The genes are TRBV18 and TRBJ2-7; a weak D match, TRBD1 (6 bases). The sequence was obtained from a female donor with multiple sclerosis, enrolled in a pregnancy study. CDR3 in amino acids: CASSPTAGVTYEQYF. The CDR3 nucleotides read TGTGCCAGCTCACCTACCGCAGGGGTTACTTACGAGCAGTACTTC.